The 29 T cell receptor beta chains below all came from one sample that was sequenced in a study of blood T cell repertoires in COVID-19. TCRdb keeps only in-frame clones here, not all; method: immunoSEQ multiplex PCR. The data hold a few hundred thousand clones, with about nine tenths observed a single time. The sample consisted of PBMCs or T cells enriched from blood (not recorded which). These receptors came from a man in his thirties or forties who had recovered from COVID-19.

The chain has TRBV5-4 and TRBJ1-1; 8 bases map to TRBD1. The CDR3 runs to 16 residues. The germline gives CDR1 SGHNT, CDR2 YYREEE (reference sequence). Trimming took 3 bases from V and 2 from J; bases not matched to a gene: 9. As DNA, the CDR3 is TGTGCCAGCAGCTCCGGACAGGGAGGGGGTAACACTGAAGCTTTCTTT. Translating it yields CASSSGQGGGNTEAFF.

This clone has more than one count but fewer than ten. The genes are TRBV9 and TRBJ1-6; a weak D match, TRBD1 (5 bases). Germline lookup yields CDR1 SGDLS and CDR2 YYNGEE. CDR3 length: 15 residues. V dropped 0 bases and J dropped 9 bases, with 13 bases sitting between them. CDR3 sequence (DNA): TGTGCCAGCAGCGTAGAAGGCAGGGCAGGTTCACCCCTCCACTTT. It translates to CASSVEGRAGSPLHF.

The chain is built from TRBV6-5 and TRBJ1-3, with D hard to call. Trimming removed 11 bases from V and 0 bases from J, with 11 bases in between. Germline CDR1 MNHEY, CDR2 SVGAGI. The CDR3 has 13 amino acids. DNA of the CDR3: TGTGCCGCCCGAGGGAACTCTGGAAACACCATATATTTT. It is translated as CAARGNSGNTIYF.

The chain combines TRBV7-9 with TRBJ1-5, with 9 bases fitting TRBD1. In germline, CDR1 is SEHNR, CDR2 FQNEAQ (reference sequence). Trimming at V came to 5 bases and at J to 7 bases, leaving 6 bases not matched to a gene. The CDR3 covers 14 residues. CDR3 sequence reads: CASSRDREGQPQHF. The CDR3 DNA reads TGTGCCAGCAGCCGGGACAGGGAAGGACAGCCCCAGCATTTT.

The V gene is TRBV9, the J gene TRBJ2-3; 7 bases are a match to TRBD2. CDR1 is SGDLS, CDR2 YYNGEE, per germline. The junction had 5 bases not matched to a gene; V was cut back by 0 bases and J by 4 bases. This CDR3 has 15 residues. The CDR3 region is CASSVGGSQADTQYF. CDR3 sequence (DNA): TGTGCCAGCAGCGTAGGCGGGAGTCAGGCAGATACGCAGTATTTT.

V usage is TRBV5-5 and J usage is TRBJ2-3; TRBD1 agrees at 9 bases. The CDR3 covers 14 residues. V shed 3 bases and J 4 bases; nucleotides not matched to a gene: 3. Germline V gene sequence: CDR1 SGHKS, CDR2 YYEKEE (reference sequence). The CDR3 bases are TGTGCCAGCAGCTCCGGGACAGGGCCAGATACGCAGTATTTT. Its protein is CASSSGTGPDTQYF.

The genes are TRBV23-1 and TRBJ2-7; maybe TRBD2 (5 bases). TRBV23-1 is given ORF status, its function remaining uncertain. The CDR3 is 14 amino acids. Trimming removed 8 bases at V and 6 bases at J, with 20 bases between. CDR3 sequence: CASLFCGSVSEQYF. Written as DNA, the CDR3 is TGCGCCAGCCTTTTTTGTGGGAGCGTCTCCGAGCAGTACTTC.

This rearrangement joins TRBV12-5 to TRBJ2-3, with D perhaps TRBD2 (6 bases). CDR1 LGHNT and CDR2 FRNRAP come from the germline V gene. The V and J ends lost 0 bases and 2 bases respectively, with 12 bases between them. CDR3 length: 16 amino acids. CDR3 nucleotide sequence: TGTGCTAGTGGTTTGGTCGCGGAGGGTACCACAGATACGCAGTATTTT. It translates to CASGLVAEGTTDTQYF.

In this sample, this clone turned up once. The J gene is TRBJ1-2, the V gene TRBV13; D may be TRBD1 (6 bases). V shed 6 bases and J shed 0 bases, with 14 bases lying between them. Germline V lookup: CDR1 PRHDT, CDR2 FYEKMQ (reference sequence). CDR3 length: 15 residues. The CDR3 DNA follows: TGTGCCAGCAGTCGGGGCAGGGGTACTAACTATGGCTACACCTTC. As protein: CASSRGRGTNYGYTF.

In its sample, this clone was seen once. The chain uses TRBV18 and TRBJ2-3; D perhaps matches TRBD2 (5 bases). V lost 4 bases to trimming and J lost 2 bases, with 10 bases between them. Germline lookup yields CDR1 KGHSH and CDR2 LQKENI. The CDR3 covers 14 residues. The CDR3 DNA follows: TGTGCCAGCTCACTAGCGCAAGCCACAGATACGCAGTATTTT. It yields the protein CASSLAQATDTQYF. The full variable domain, completed using reference TRBV18 and TRBJ2-3, is NAGVMQNPRHLVRRRGQEARLRCSPMKGHSHVYWYRQLPEEGLKFMVYLQKENIIDESGMPKERFSAEFPKEGPSILRIQQVVRGDSAAYFCASSLAQATDTQYFGPGTRLTVL.

The chain couples TRBV11-2 to TRBJ1-4; unclear D gene. CDR1 is SGHAT and CDR2 is FQNNGV in the germline V gene. The CDR3 length is 13 residues. Trimming cost V 4 bases and J 4 bases, with 7 bases left between them. CDR3 DNA: TGTGCCAGCAGCTGGCCTGGTAATGAAAAACTGTTTTTT. Its protein product is CASSWPGNEKLFF.

V usage is TRBV25-1 and J usage is TRBJ1-1, with 9 bases lining up with TRBD1. Trimming took 7 bases from V and 4 from J; bases not matched to a gene: 4. Germline V gene data show CDR1 as MGHDK and CDR2 as SYGVNS. The CDR3 spans 13 residues. CDR3 sequence reads: CASTGQGSTEAFF. The CDR3 bases are TGTGCCAGCACGGGACAGGGATCCACTGAAGCTTTCTTT.

V is TRBV4-1 and J is TRBJ1-6; no clear D. The V end was cut by 0 bases, the J end by 4 bases, with 10 bases between. Germline V gene sequence: CDR1 MGHRA, CDR2 YSYEKL. This CDR3 contains 16 residues. CDR3 coding DNA: TGCGCCAGCAGCCAAGAAAACAGCCGATATAATTCACCCCTCCACTTT. It encodes CASSQENSRYNSPLHF.

The chain is built from TRBV6-5 and TRBJ1-3; TRBD1 matches at 12 bases. CDR3 size: 16 residues. Germline CDR1 reads MNHEY; CDR2 reads SVGAGI. Unmatched junction bases numbered 2, after V lost 2 bases and J lost 3 bases. CDR3 amino acids: CASSYGTGGRGNTIYF. The CDR3, as DNA: TGTGCCAGCAGTTACGGGACAGGGGGCCGTGGAAACACCATATATTTT.

The chain uses TRBV6-1 and TRBJ2-7, with 8 nucleotides matching TRBD1. The V segment lost 2 bases and the J segment 4 bases; nucleotides outside the gene matches: 1. The CDR3 consists of 13 residues. Germline-derived CDR1 and CDR2 are MNHNS and SASEGT. CDR3 coding DNA: TGTGCCAGCAGTGAACGACAGGGGTACGAGCAGTACTTC. It translates to CASSERQGYEQYF.

The chain carries TRBV4-3 and TRBJ2-4, with TRBD1 matching over 10 bases. Germline values: CDR1 LGHNA, CDR2 YSLEER. The CDR3 sequence is 15 residues long. Trimming cost V 0 bases and J 6 bases; bases outside gene matches: 2. Written as DNA, the CDR3 is TGCGCCAGCAGCCAAGAAGGGACAGGGGCAAACATTCAGTACTTC. This translates into CASSQEGTGANIQYF.

The V and J genes are TRBV5-1 and TRBJ2-5; possibly TRBD2 for D (6 bases). CDR1 and CDR2 (germline): SGHRS, YFSETQ. Trimming took off 4 bases at V and 8 bases at J, with 12 bases between the two ends. This CDR3 spans 12 amino acids. CDR3 sequence (DNA): TGCGCCAGCAGCCAGACTAGTGACACCCAGTACTTC. Translating gives CASSQTSDTQYF.

The chain employs TRBV19 and TRBJ1-1, with 9 bases aligning to TRBD1. The germline V gene has CDR1 LNHDA and CDR2 SQIVND (reference sequence). V gave up 11 bases and J gave up 0 bases; unmatched junction bases: 10. The CDR3 spans 15 residues. This CDR3 reads CAVNPTGGMNTEAFF. CDR3 nucleotides: TGTGCCGTAAACCCGACAGGGGGTATGAACACTGAAGCTTTCTTT.

The count of this clone is one. The rearrangement joins TRBV7-4 to TRBJ2-5; 9 bases agree with TRBD2. The V gene end was trimmed by 0 bases and the J gene end by 5 bases; junction bases not matched to a gene: 16. The CDR3 totals 19 residues. Germline loops: CDR1 SGHVT, CDR2 SQSDAQ. Here the CDR3 DNA reads TGTGCCAGCAGCTTAGCCGGGGGGACTAGCATTTGTCAGGGGGAGACCCAGTACTTC. It is translated as CASSLAGGTSICQGETQYF.

This clone was counted between two and nine times. CDR3 sequence (DNA): TGCAGCGTCACGGGACAGAACACCGGGGAGCTGTTTTTT. Protein: CSVTGQNTGELFF. The genes are TRBV29-1 and TRBJ2-2, with a weak D call TRBD1 (6 bases). V gave up 6 bases and J gave up 1 base, with 9 bases separating them. The CDR3 length is 13 residues. The germline CDR1 and CDR2 sequences are SQVTM and ANQGSEA.

The CDR3 DNA follows: TGCGCCAGCAGCCATCCTCAGGGGGCAGCGAACACTGAAGCTTTCTTT. Its protein is CASSHPQGAANTEAFF. J is TRBJ1-1 and V is TRBV4-1; 8 positions match TRBD1. V gave up 3 bases and J gave up 1 base; unmatched junction bases: 7. CDR1 is MGHRA, CDR2 YSYEKL, per germline. CDR3 size: 16 residues.

The chain joins TRBV10-1 to TRBJ2-1, with D maybe TRBD1 (6 bases). V lost 0 bases and J lost 2, with 11 bases in between. This CDR3 is 16 amino acids long. CDR1 and CDR2 from the germline V gene are WNHNN and SYGVQD (reference sequence). The CDR3 here is CASSESTGNTYNEQFF. The CDR3 nucleotides read TGCGCCAGCAGTGAGTCTACAGGGAACACCTACAATGAGCAGTTCTTC.

The chain recombines TRBV5-1 with TRBJ1-2; 7 bases line up with TRBD1. Germline lookup yields CDR1 SGHRS and CDR2 YFSETQ. The V and J ends lost 4 bases and 7 bases, in that order; junction bases with no gene match: 13. The CDR3 loop spans 15 amino acids. For the CDR3, the DNA is TGCGCCAGCAGCATTTCGGGACAGACAAATGGTGGCTACACCTTC. Protein sequence: CASSISGQTNGGYTF. The whole variable domain, remainder taken from reference TRBV5-1 and TRBJ1-2, is KAGVTQTPRYLIKTRGQQVTLSCSPISGHRSVSWYQQTPGQGLQFLFEYFSETQRNKGNFPGRFSGRQFSNSRSEMNVSTLELGDSALYLCASSISGQTNGGYTFGSGTRLTVV.

The V and J genes are TRBV14 and TRBJ2-1, with TRBD1 matching 9 bases. Germline assignment: CDR1 SGHDN and CDR2 FVKESK. The CDR3 is made up of 15 amino acids. With V trimmed by 4 bases and J by 5 bases, 6 bases remained unmatched. CDR3 in amino acids: CASSRLGQGNNEQFF. CDR3 nucleotide sequence: TGTGCCAGCAGCCGCTTGGGACAGGGAAACAATGAGCAGTTCTTC.

This clone was recorded once. V is TRBV4-2 and J is TRBJ2-3, with 10 bases matching TRBD2. The CDR3 consists of 19 residues. Trimming took 0 bases from V and 0 from J; bases not matched to a gene: 9. Germline lookup yields CDR1 LGHNA and CDR2 YNFKEQ. For the CDR3, the DNA is TGTGCCAGCAGCCAAGATCTTAGCGGGGGGCTTCCTAGCACAGATACGCAGTATTTT. This encodes CASSQDLSGGLPSTDTQYF.

This chain joins TRBV19 and TRBJ1-5; unclear D gene. Per the germline V gene, CDR1 is LNHDA and CDR2 is SQIVND (reference sequence). The CDR3 is 12 amino acids. Trimming stripped 3 bases from V and 6 bases from J, with 6 bases between. DNA of the CDR3: TGTGCCAGTAGTATCGGCGGTCAGCCCCAGCATTTT. Residues: CASSIGGQPQHF.

The V and J genes are TRBV5-1 and TRBJ1-6; 7 bases are shared with TRBD1. The CDR3 extends over 13 amino acids. Germline loops: CDR1 SGHRS, CDR2 YFSETQ. V lost 4 bases, J lost 6 bases, and 1 base stayed unmatched. CDR3 loop: CASSQGGNSPLHF. The CDR3 coding sequence is TGCGCCAGCAGCCAGGGGGGTAATTCACCCCTCCACTTT.

The rearrangement uses TRBV28 and TRBJ1-4, with D maybe TRBD1 (6 bases). The CDR3 spans 15 residues. Trimming cost V 5 bases and J 3 bases, with 13 bases left between them. The germline V gene encodes CDR1 MDHEN and CDR2 SYDVKM. CDR3 nucleotide sequence: TGTGCCAGCAGTCAATTACAGGGTTCTAATGAAAAACTGTTTTTT. This gives the protein CASSQLQGSNEKLFF.

The V and J genes are TRBV21-1 and TRBJ1-1; TRBD1, the D gene given by the table, was not confirmed from the DNA. TRBV21-1 is a recognized pseudogene. The CDR3 is 17 residues long. CDR3 DNA: TGTGCCAGCAGCAAAGCAACCCAGGACAGAGGGGACACTGAAGCTTTCTTT. Its protein is CASSKATQDRGDTEAFF.